The 9 T cell receptor beta chains presented below share a single source sample, sequenced in a study of blood T cell repertoires in COVID-19 (dated by TCRdb to 2018 to 2021). Libraries were constructed by the immunoSEQ multiplex PCR assay. As stored in TCRdb, this immuneACCESS dataset retains in-frame rearrangements with V and J assigned. A fraction of the clones does not appear; measured against another copy, unresolved V genes explain less than half of the discrepancy, and the remainder lacks a known reason. For this sample there are approximately 100,000 clones; around 84% appear just once. Of the sample, around 2% falls within the top ten clones. Sequencing was performed on peripheral blood. The receptor source for this set is a woman aged 65 to 85 with active or convalescent COVID-19.

The rearrangement joins TRBV27 to TRBJ2-1, with a possible D match to TRBD2 (6 bases). This CDR3 comprises 14 residues. V gave up 3 bases and J gave up 0 bases, with 6 bases separating them. Germline V lookup: CDR1 MNHEY, CDR2 SMNVEV (reference sequence). CDR3 sequence reads: CASSFGSSYNEQFF. CDR3 sequence (DNA): TGTGCCAGCAGTTTCGGGAGCTCCTACAATGAGCAGTTCTTC.

This chain joins TRBV7-9 and TRBJ2-1, with 9 bases aligning to TRBD2. Losses at the gene ends were 5 bases for V and 0 bases for J; bases not matched to a gene: 8. Germline loops: CDR1 SEHNR, CDR2 FQNEAQ (reference sequence). CDR3 length: 17 amino acids. The CDR3 here is CASSPLTLAGSYNEQFF. CDR3 sequence (DNA): TGTGCCAGCAGCCCCCTAACACTAGCGGGCTCCTACAATGAGCAGTTCTTC.

Of note for this clone: Distinct nucleotide sequences in the sample also encode this CDR3. The chain links TRBV6-1 to TRBJ2-6, with D possibly being TRBD1 (6 bases). V dropped 3 bases and J dropped 1 base, with 10 bases sitting between them. CDR1 is MNHNS and CDR2 is SASEGT in the germline V gene. This CDR3 spans 16 amino acids. The DNA for the CDR3 is TGTGCCAGCAGTGACAGGGGTGCTTCTGGGGCCAACGTCCTGACTTTC. Translated, it gives CASSDRGASGANVLTF.

This clone was counted a single time. The chain recombines TRBV19 with TRBJ2-7; D is ambiguous. V lost 4 bases, J lost 5 bases, and 9 bases lay in between. Looked up from germline, CDR1 is LNHDA and CDR2 is SQIVND (reference sequence). The CDR3 is made up of 12 amino acids. The CDR3 nucleotides read TGTGCCAGTAGTAGAACAATGAACGAGCAGTACTTC. Residues: CASSRTMNEQYF.

The V gene is TRBV11-2, the J gene TRBJ1-1; no reliable D call. Trimming left V 0 bases short and J 2 bases short, with 7 bases between. Per the germline V gene, CDR1 is SGHAT and CDR2 is FQNNGV. The CDR3 loop spans 14 amino acids. The CDR3 DNA follows: TGTGCCAGCAGCTTAGACGGACTTAACACTGAAGCTTTCTTT. Its translation: CASSLDGLNTEAFF.

The chain uses TRBV18 and TRBJ2-7; a possible D gene is TRBD2 (6 bases). This CDR3 has 15 amino acids. Trimming removed 0 bases at V and 11 bases at J, with 20 bases between. Germline V lookup: CDR1 KGHSH, CDR2 LQKENI. CDR3 sequence: CASSPPGGGGLGEYF. CDR3 nucleotide sequence: TGTGCCAGCTCACCACCGGGGGGTGGAGGCCTTGGGGAGTACTTC.

The rearrangement links TRBV24-1 to TRBJ2-3; 15 positions match TRBD2. Germline V lookup: CDR1 KGHDR, CDR2 SFDVKD. V gave up 5 bases and J gave up 2 bases; unmatched junction bases: 4. This CDR3 has 17 amino acids. The CDR3 here is CATSVGTSGRYTDTQYF. Here the CDR3 DNA reads TGTGCCACCAGTGTAGGGACTAGCGGGAGGTACACAGATACGCAGTATTTT.

This clone has just one count. The chain carries TRBV2 and TRBJ2-3; D gene unclear. Trimming pared 4 bases from V and 4 bases from J, leaving 9 bases between. CDR1 SNHLY and CDR2 FYNNEI come from the germline V gene. CDR3 length: 13 amino acids. CDR3 residues: CASSVARSDTQYF. CDR3 DNA sequence: TGTGCCAGCAGTGTTGCGAGATCAGATACGCAGTATTTT.

V usage is TRBV28 and J usage is TRBJ1-1; the match to TRBD1 covers 8 bases. J lost 1 base, V lost 4 bases, and 5 bases had no gene match. The CDR3 loop spans 15 amino acids. Germline CDR1 is MDHEN and CDR2 is SYDVKM. CDR3 sequence reads: CASSYGTGRNTEAFF. In DNA, the CDR3 is TGTGCCAGCAGTTACGGGACAGGCAGGAACACTGAAGCTTTCTTT.